This entry features one T cell receptor beta chain sequence. Its antigen is unknown. Generated by immunoSEQ multiplex PCR, the TCRdb table keeps only in-frame clones and is missing some. The sample includes over 120,000 clones, 85% to 95% of them seen just once. This specimen belongs to a study of T cell responses to AZD1222 COVID-19 vaccine. Findings of the study overall: Repertoires were obtained solely post-peak T cell response. Just a handful of AZD1222 recipients were seropositive at baseline. Possibly, clonal diversity was underestimated; donors were largely white British and included more females.

Material: peripheral blood, obtained on day 0 of AZD1222 vaccination. This receptor was taken from an adult in good health.

CDR3 nucleotide sequence: TGTGCCAGCAGCTTTAGCGGGGGCTCGGAGACCCAGTACTTC. Residues: CASSFSGGSETQYF. The V gene is TRBV2, the J gene TRBJ2-5, with TRBD2 matching 9 bases. Germline trimming cut 6 bases from V and 5 bases from J; bases unmatched to any gene: 7. Looked up from germline, CDR1 is SNHLY and CDR2 is FYNNEI. The CDR3 is 14 residues long.